This TCR beta chain was captured by sequencing in a study of identifying expanded T cells in peripheral blood. Assay: immunoSEQ multiplex PCR; the TCRdb copy retains only in-frame clones and omits some. The table records about 100,000 clones, about 90% of them present only once. As regards this clone: Its antigen is unknown.

No infections or other immune events were documented during collection. Study outcomes and limitations: Approximately 2-week clone count variance significantly increased as total template count grew.

The CDR3 sequence is 15 residues long. In germline, CDR1 is SGHTA, CDR2 FQGNSA. The V gene end was trimmed by 5 bases and the J gene end by 2 bases; junction bases not matched to a gene: 9. This chain connects TRBV7-2 to TRBJ2-7; 7 bases are shared with TRBD2. The source is a person aged 18-69 years in good health. The sequenced sample was blood. Written as DNA, the CDR3 is TGTGCCAGCAGCCAGCGGGGAGGGTCCCCCTACGAGCAGTACTTC. Its protein product is CASSQRGGSPYEQYF.